The T cell receptor beta chain described here comes from a study of blood T cells in healthy people across ages (dated by TCRdb to the mid-2010s). Study-wide context: Template switching captured roughly one uniquely barcoded TCR beta cDNA molecule per two T cells in model experiments. Age-related changes in TCR beta repertoire diversity were measured in the study by deep sequencing normalized with unique cDNA molecular identifiers. Four age groups were formed from the donors: young (average roughly 15 years), middle-aged (just under 40), aged (about 62) and long-lived (82). To avoid experimental bias, donors of different ages were distributed randomly across sequencing lanes. The study analyzed two additional independent replicas of 1 million unique cDNA reads from the same blood draw for two donors, one aged 18 to 30 and one aged 80 or older. General conclusions and limits of the study: As age increased, observed TCR beta diversity per million T cells dropped in a roughly linear way, and a significant reduction was already evident by age about 40. Since profiling was done on bulk unsorted PBMCs, naive and antigen-experienced compartments could not be conclusively compared. A strong correlation was found between observed TCR beta diversity and the percentage of naive T cells measured by flow cytometry. Total diversity estimates from one million sequenced T cells were considered lower bounds and underestimates. Donor CMV infection status was unknown, potentially confounding age-related changes in expanded clonotypes. The long-lived group showed more naive CD4+ T cells, fewer expanded clones and increased TCR diversity than the aged group, suggesting age selection.

As regards this clonotype: Its binding antigen is unknown. A junction end diverges from the germline sequence, so it may reflect a read error.

The library was built by means of 5' RACE. Sequenced on an Illumina HiSeq 2500. A second PCR of about 7 to 12 cycles was run with a J-beta primer mix and a sample-barcoded 5' primer. A unique molecular identifier was introduced onto each TCR beta cDNA molecule by a template-switch 5' adaptor carrying 12 random nucleotides. Each sample yielded at least 2.5 million CDR3-containing paired-end reads. All of the RNA was converted into first-strand cDNA using the Mint cDNA synthesis kit, with a TRBC-specific oligonucleotide serving as the primer. Following uracil-DNA glycosylase treatment, all cDNA underwent a first 18-cycle PCR with the universal primers M1SS and BC2_uni_R. Per the source publication's procedure: Normalization of each sample was performed by random selection of 1 million high-quality reads, each carrying a distinct molecular identifier. Instead of being binned into consensus sequences, reads with shared molecular identifiers were discarded. CDR3 identification, clonotype clustering and error correction used MiTCR with a Q25 quality threshold and the strictest error-elimination algorithm. A nonparametric unseen species model with Euler transformation was used to estimate a lower bound on total TCR beta diversity. TCRdb trimmed the raw reads at Q25, called clones with MiXCR and kept productive beta chains. Entries that share a CDR3 protein sequence are merged under the most common genes and DNA. The V and J calls shown here were made by TCRdb, not taken from the authors' results. The sample data list roughly 1,500,000 distinct CDR3 sequences, and around 36% of these were observed just once. The ten biggest clones cover 10% to 12% of the sample.

The CDR3, cysteine through phenylalanine, is 13 amino acids long. The sequence is cut down to CDR3 DNA, 39 bases in frame from base 1. For CDR1 and CDR2, the germline V gene (reference sequence) lists DFQATT and SNEGSKA. Systemically healthy Caucasian individuals from Russia, some 36 in total and aged roughly 6 to 100 years, were included as donors. Roughly 11 milliliters of peripheral blood were drawn from each donor into EDTA-treated Vacutainer tubes. PBMCs were isolated by Ficoll-Paque density-gradient centrifugation, with at least 6 million obtained per sample. Trizol reagent was used to extract total RNA from the PBMCs, yielding at least 5.5 micrograms per sample. For every donor, flow cytometry on a PBMC aliquot measured the percentage of naive CD45RAhigh/CD27high T cells.

This receptor was taken from a young woman in good health. Specimen: blood. The rearrangement joined TRBV20-1 to TRBJ2-3; the D gene remains uncertain. The CDR3 in this case is CSARDPITDMQYF. The DNA sequence is given as TGCAGTGCTAGAGATCCCATCACAGATATGCAGTATTTT.